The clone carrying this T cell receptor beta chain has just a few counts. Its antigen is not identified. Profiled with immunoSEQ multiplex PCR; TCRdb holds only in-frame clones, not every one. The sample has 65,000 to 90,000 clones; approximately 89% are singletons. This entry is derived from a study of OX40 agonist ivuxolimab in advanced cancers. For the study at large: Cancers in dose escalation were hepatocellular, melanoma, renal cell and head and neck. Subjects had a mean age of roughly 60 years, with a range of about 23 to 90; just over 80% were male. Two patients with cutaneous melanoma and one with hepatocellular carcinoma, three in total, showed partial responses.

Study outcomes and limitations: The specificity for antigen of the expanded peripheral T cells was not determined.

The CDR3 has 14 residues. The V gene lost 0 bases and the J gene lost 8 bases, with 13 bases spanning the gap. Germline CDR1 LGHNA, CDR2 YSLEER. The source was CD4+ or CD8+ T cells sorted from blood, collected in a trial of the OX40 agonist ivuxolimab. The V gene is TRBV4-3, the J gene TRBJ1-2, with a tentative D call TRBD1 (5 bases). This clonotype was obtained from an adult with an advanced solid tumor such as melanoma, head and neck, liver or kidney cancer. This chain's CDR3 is CASSQEQGAGGYTF. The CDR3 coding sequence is TGCGCCAGCAGCCAAGAGCAGGGTGCTGGGGGCTACACCTTC.